This T cell receptor beta chain was observed in a study of blood T cell repertoires in COVID-19. Study as a whole: From the United States, Italy and Spain came samples of acute and convalescent COVID-19.

The ends lost 2 bases at V and 6 bases at J; junction bases unmatched: 3. The length of the CDR3 is 14 residues. Looked up from germline, CDR1 is GTSNPN and CDR2 is SVGIG (reference sequence). Clones were read by immunoSEQ multiplex PCR, and TCRdb kept only the in-frame ones, dropping some. The repertoire holds about 370,000 clones, with 75% to 90% as singletons. The clonotype comes from a young man who had recovered from COVID-19. The sequenced sample consisted of PBMCs or T cells enriched from blood (not recorded which). The rearrangement uses TRBV30 and TRBJ1-5; 11 bases are shared with TRBD1. The CDR3 sequence is CAWSMGTGGQPQHF. The CDR3 region has the DNA TGTGCCTGGAGTATGGGGACAGGGGGTCAGCCCCAGCATTTT.